These T cell receptor beta chains were read from a single sample in a study of blood T cell repertoires in COVID-19. Measured with immunoSEQ multiplex PCR; TCRdb has only the in-frame clones, and not every one. The data show around 180,000 clones, about 88% seen once. Sequenced input: peripheral blood. The receptor source for this set is a woman in her thirties with active or convalescent COVID-19. The CDR3 runs from the conserved cysteine through the conserved F or W. D genes are given only for firm matches. The size entry is marked missing in some rows and otherwise reads once, few, many or a size class.

D gene	J gene	CDR3 length	V gene	clone size	CDR3 DNA	CDR3 protein
TRBD2	TRBJ2-2	16	TRBV5-6	.	TGTGCCAGCAGCCCAGTAGCGGGGGGATTCACCGGGGAGCTGTTTTTT	CASSPVAGGFTGELFF
TRBD2	TRBJ2-1	17	TRBV5-1	.	TGCGCCAGCAGCTTGGATTCTAGCGGGAGTTCCTACAATGAGCAGTTCTTC	CASSLDSSGSSYNEQFF
TRBD1	TRBJ1-5	14	TRBV2	.	TGTGCCAGTAGACAGGGGGGTGGCAATCAGCCCCAGCATTTT	CASRQGGGNQPQHF
TRBD1	TRBJ1-5	13	TRBV6-6	.	TGTGCCAGCAGTCCTGACAGGGACCAGCCCCAGCATTTT	CASSPDRDQPQHF
.	TRBJ1-5	16	TRBV4-1	.	TGCGCCAGCAGCCAAGATCCGGAGGGCCCCAATCAGCCCCAGCATTTT	CASSQDPEGPNQPQHF
TRBD1	TRBJ2-7	14	TRBV5-4	.	TGTGCCAGCAGCTTGGGACAGGGCCCCTACGAGCAGTACTTC	CASSLGQGPYEQYF
.	TRBJ1-3	16	TRBV6-1	few	TGTGCCAGCAGTGAAGGAATAAGGGGCTCTGGAAACACCATATATTTT	CASSEGIRGSGNTIYF
TRBD1	TRBJ1-1	14	TRBV11-3	.	TGTGCCAGCAGGGGGAAGGGACAGGGGAAGGAAGCTTTCTTT	CASRGKGQGKEAFF
.	TRBJ2-7	13	TRBV5-5	.	TGTGCCAGCAGCTTGGGGCCTCTCTACGAGCAGTACTTC	CASSLGPLYEQYF
.	TRBJ2-7	15	TRBV28	.	TGTGCCAGCAGTCCCCATTTTGGAGGGGCCTACGAGCAGTACTTC	CASSPHFGGAYEQYF
TRBD2	TRBJ2-7	17	TRBV11-2	.	TGTGCCAGCAGCTTAGACCCTAGCGGGATTTTTCTCTACGAGCAGTACTTC	CASSLDPSGIFLYEQYF
.	TRBJ1-4	15	TRBV5-4	.	TGTGCCAGCAGCTTGGGTGGGGGCGATCGTGAAAAACTGTTTTTT	CASSLGGGDREKLFF
TRBD1	TRBJ1-2	15	TRBV18	.	TGTGCCAGCTCAAAGGGACAGGGATTTCACTATGGCTACACCTTC	CASSKGQGFHYGYTF
TRBD1	TRBJ1-1	15	TRBV7-9	.	TGTGCCAGCAGCCCGCGGGACAGGGCGTACACTGAAGCTTTCTTT	CASSPRDRAYTEAFF
.	TRBJ2-7	16	TRBV21-1	.	TGTGCCAGCAGCAAAGACCGCAACACAGGACCCTACGAGCAGTACTTC	CASSKDRNTGPYEQYF
TRBD2	TRBJ2-1	16	TRBV6-5	.	TGTGCCAGCAGTTACTCCGACGGACTAGCGTGGAATGAGCAGTTCTTC	CASSYSDGLAWNEQFF
.	TRBJ1-4	13	TRBV12-3/TRBV12-4	.	TGTGCCAGCAGCCCTCAACTTAATGAAAAACTGTTTTTT	CASSPQLNEKLFF
TRBD1	TRBJ2-5	16	TRBV14	.	TGTGCCAGCAGCCAGGAGACAGGGGGTAGAAAAGAGACCCAGTACTTC	CASSQETGGRKETQYF
.	TRBJ1-6	16	TRBV13	.	TGTGCCAGCAGCTTAACCGGGACGGGAGTTAATTCACCCCTCCACTTT	CASSLTGTGVNSPLHF
.	TRBJ2-4	18	TRBV19	.	TGTGCCAGTAGTATGGGTACAGGGAATAATCTAGCCAAAAACATTCAGTACTTC	CASSMGTGNNLAKNIQYF
TRBD1	TRBJ1-2	13	TRBV24-1	.	TGTGCCAACCCCCAAGACAGGGCGTATGGCTACACCTTC	CANPQDRAYGYTF
TRBD2	TRBJ2-3	15	TRBV13	.	TGTGCCAGCAGCTTCCTAGCGGGAGGGGCAGATACGCAGTATTTT	CASSFLAGGADTQYF
TRBD1	TRBJ1-5	14	TRBV6-5	.	TGTGCCAGCAGTCTGACAGGGGGCAATCAGCCCCAGCATTTT	CASSLTGGNQPQHF
TRBD2	TRBJ2-3	14	TRBV18	once	TGTGCCAGCTCACCACCTAGCGGGAAGGATACGCAGTATTTT	CASSPPSGKDTQYF
.	TRBJ2-4	19	TRBV7-9	.	TGTGCCAGCAGCTTCATATCCGGGCCCCAAAAGGGGGCCAAAAACATTCAGTACTTC	CASSFISGPQKGAKNIQYF
.	TRBJ1-5	15	TRBV21-1	.	TGTGCCAGCAGCAAAGACCGGGATCCTAATCAGCCCCAGCATTTT	CASSKDRDPNQPQHF
.	TRBJ1-5	15	TRBV19	.	TGTGCCAGTAGTAAAGGGACGGGGGGAATGAGGCCCCAGCATTTT	CASSKGTGGMRPQHF
.	TRBJ2-7	12	TRBV6-5	.	TGTGCCAGCAGGCCCGGGTCCTACGAGCAGTACTTC	CASRPGSYEQYF
TRBD2	TRBJ2-7	13	TRBV2	.	TGTGCCAGCAGTAGGGACTACTCCTACGAGCAGTACTTC	CASSRDYSYEQYF
TRBD1	TRBJ2-7	16	TRBV4-1	.	TGCGCCAGCAGCCAAGCCCCCGGGACAGCGCCGTACGAGCAGTACTTC	CASSQAPGTAPYEQYF
.	TRBJ1-1	13	TRBV3-1/TRBV3-2	.	TGTGCCAGCAGCCAAGCGGGGAACACTGAAGCTTTCTTT	CASSQAGNTEAFF
.	TRBJ1-5	15	TRBV2	.	TGTGCCAGCAGTGAGGTGGCCGTTAGCAATCAGCCCCAGCATTTT	CASSEVAVSNQPQHF
TRBD1	TRBJ1-5	15	TRBV28	.	TGTGCCAGCAATTCCCCCGGGACAGGGCTTCAGCCCCAGCATTTT	CASNSPGTGLQPQHF
TRBD2	TRBJ2-7	15	TRBV7-9	.	TGTGCCAGCAGTCCGCCGGGACTAGCGGGCTACGAGCAGTACTTC	CASSPPGLAGYEQYF
TRBD1	TRBJ2-2	16	TRBV19	.	TGTGCCAGTACTATAGCCGGGACAGGGGGGACCGGGGAGCTGTTTTTT	CASTIAGTGGTGELFF
.	TRBJ1-3	14	TRBV19	.	TGTGCCAGTAGTACTGACTTGTCGGGAAACACCATATATTTT	CASSTDLSGNTIYF
.	TRBJ2-3	13	TRBV9	.	TGTGCCAGCAGCGTAGGTCGGGCAGATACGCAGTATTTT	CASSVGRADTQYF
TRBD1	TRBJ1-5	19	TRBV7-6	.	TGTGCCAGCAGCTTAGCTGGCCGGACAGGGTCTTATAGCAATCAGCCCCAGCATTTT	CASSLAGRTGSYSNQPQHF
.	TRBJ1-1	11	TRBV28	.	TGTGCCAGCAGGTCGACAGTGCGGGCTTTCTTT	CASRSTVRAFF
.	TRBJ1-5	15	TRBV5-6	.	TGTGCCAGCAGCTTGGCCCACGACGGGTATCAGCCCCAGCATTTT	CASSLAHDGYQPQHF
TRBD1	TRBJ1-1	13	TRBV19	.	TGTGCCAGTAGTATCAGGGACAGCACTGAAGCTTTCTTT	CASSIRDSTEAFF
.	TRBJ1-4	13	TRBV15	.	TGTGCCACCAGCAGAGGAGGGAGCGAAAAACTGTTTTTT	CATSRGGSEKLFF
TRBD1	TRBJ1-2	14	TRBV19	.	TGTGCCAGTAGAGGACAGGGGCTTAACTATGGCTACACCTTC	CASRGQGLNYGYTF
TRBD2	TRBJ2-5	14	TRBV29-1	.	TGCAGCGTTCCGCCTAGCGGGGTAACAGAGACCCAGTACTTC	CSVPPSGVTETQYF
.	TRBJ2-3	13	TRBV7-2	.	TGTGCCAGCAGATCCCATAGCACAGATACGCAGTATTTT	CASRSHSTDTQYF
.	TRBJ1-5	14	TRBV5-1	.	TGCGCCAGCAGCTTGGACGGGGGAGGTCAGCCCCAGCATTTT	CASSLDGGGQPQHF
.	TRBJ1-1	14	TRBV2	.	TGTGCCAGCAACTTGGGGGCAAGGGAGACTGAAGCTTTCTTT	CASNLGARETEAFF
TRBD1	TRBJ2-7	18	TRBV5-1	.	TGCGCCAGCAGCGCAGTCCCGGGACAGGGTGAATCGTCCTACGAGCAGTACTTC	CASSAVPGQGESSYEQYF
.	TRBJ1-2	12	TRBV10-3	.	TGTGCCATCAGTGGCCTAGAGTATGGCTACACCTTC	CAISGLEYGYTF
TRBD1	TRBJ1-2	14	TRBV9	.	TGTGCCAGCAGCGGGGGACAGGGCTTCTATGGCTACACCTTC	CASSGGQGFYGYTF
TRBD1	TRBJ1-1	14	TRBV27	.	TGTGCCAGCAGTTCCGTGACAGGGCTCGCTGAAGCTTTCTTT	CASSSVTGLAEAFF
.	TRBJ1-6	19	TRBV15	.	TGTGCCACCAGCAGAGAAAAACCGCCGGGGAAATGGTTAAATTCACCCCTCCACTTT	CATSREKPPGKWLNSPLHF
TRBD2	TRBJ2-1	15	TRBV7-2	.	TGTGCCAGCAGTTCGGGACTAGCGGAGGGTGATGAGCAGTTCTTC	CASSSGLAEGDEQFF
TRBD2	TRBJ2-5	14	TRBV30	.	TGTGCCTGGAGTGCGGCGGGGGGGAAAGAGACCCAGTACTTC	CAWSAAGGKETQYF
.	TRBJ2-7	12	TRBV29-1	medium-sized	TGCAGCGTTGATAACTCGGGGTACGAGCAGTACTTC	CSVDNSGYEQYF
TRBD1	TRBJ1-2	14	TRBV7-9	.	TGTGCCGGAAATTTGGACAGGGGGTTACGTGGCTACACCTTC	CAGNLDRGLRGYTF
.	TRBJ2-1	13	TRBV19	.	TGTGCCAGTAGGGTGGGGGCCGTAAATGAGCAGTTCTTC	CASRVGAVNEQFF
.	TRBJ1-5	15	TRBV19	.	TGTGCCAGTAGTAAACAGGTGACTAGCAATCAGCCCCAGCATTTT	CASSKQVTSNQPQHF
TRBD1	TRBJ1-1	12	TRBV3-1/TRBV3-2	.	TGTGCCAGCAGTCGACAGGGCATTGAAGCTTTCTTT	CASSRQGIEAFF
TRBD1	TRBJ1-2	14	TRBV19	.	TGTGCCAGTAGTCCCTATGGACAGGGAAATGGCTACACCTTC	CASSPYGQGNGYTF